Shown below are 10 T cell receptor beta chains from a single sample sequenced in a study of blood T cell repertoires in COVID-19. Sequencing used immunoSEQ multiplex PCR; TCRdb keeps in-frame clones, though not all of them. The table has some 88,000 clones, 70% to 80% seen once. Material: peripheral blood. The receptors were gathered from a human donor in a cohort sampled during active COVID-19.

This chain uses TRBV18 with TRBJ1-1; TRBD1 matches at 9 bases. With 3 bases clipped from V and 5 bases from J, the junction kept 7 bases outside the gene matches. This CDR3 is built from 15 residues. Germline CDR1 is KGHSH and CDR2 is LQKENI. The CDR3 spells CASSPSGTGLTEAFF. Written as DNA, the CDR3 is TGTGCCAGCTCACCTTCCGGGACAGGGCTAACTGAAGCTTTCTTT.

V and J are TRBV5-1 and TRBJ2-7; 12 bases map to TRBD1. The length of the CDR3 is 14 residues. In germline, CDR1 is SGHRS, CDR2 YFSETQ. Unmatched junction bases numbered 5, after V lost 3 bases and J lost 7 bases. This CDR3 is CASSSGQGAEEQYF. The CDR3 coding sequence is TGCGCCAGCAGCTCGGGACAGGGGGCAGAGGAGCAGTACTTC. The variable domain in full, completed from reference TRBV5-1 and TRBJ2-7, reads KAGVTQTPRYLIKTRGQQVTLSCSPISGHRSVSWYQQTPGQGLQFLFEYFSETQRNKGNFPGRFSGRQFSNSRSEMNVSTLELGDSALYLCASSSGQGAEEQYFGPGTRLTVT.

The chain has TRBV28 and TRBJ1-1; a weak D match, TRBD1 (6 bases). CDR3 length equals 16 residues. The V gene lost 4 bases and the J gene lost 5 bases, with 20 bases spanning the gap. Germline-derived CDR1 and CDR2 are MDHEN and SYDVKM. CDR3 sequence reads: CASSSLGADMETEAFF. The CDR3 DNA sequence: TGTGCCAGCAGTTCACTGGGGGCGGACATGGAGACTGAAGCTTTCTTT.

The rearrangement links TRBV28 to TRBJ2-5; 9 bases align to TRBD2. The trim removed 4 bases at V and 5 bases at J, leaving 14 bases unmatched. Looked up from germline, CDR1 is MDHEN and CDR2 is SYDVKM. This CDR3 is 17 amino acids long. This chain's CDR3 is CASSSPPVAGVGETQYF. The CDR3, as DNA: TGTGCCAGCAGTTCGCCCCCGGTAGCGGGAGTGGGGGAGACCCAGTACTTC. The variable domain in full, with the rest retrieved from reference TRBV28 and TRBJ2-5, is DVKVTQSSRYLVKRTGEKVFLECVQDMDHENMFWYRQDPGLGLRLIYFSYDVKMKEKGDIPEGYSVSREKKERFSLILESASTNQTSMYLCASSSPPVAGVGETQYFGPGTRLLVL.

The chain joins TRBV24-1 to TRBJ2-7; 10 bases map to TRBD2. CDR3 length: 16 amino acids. V shed 2 bases and J 2 bases; nucleotides not matched to a gene: 5. Looked up from germline, CDR1 is KGHDR and CDR2 is SFDVKD. The CDR3 DNA sequence: TGTGCCACCAGTGATTCTAGCGGGAGAGGGGCCTACGAGCAGTACTTC. Encoded protein: CATSDSSGRGAYEQYF.

This chain connects TRBV6-5 to TRBJ2-7, with 8 bases fitting TRBD1. CDR1 and CDR2 (germline): MNHEY, SVGAGI. The V and J ends lost 7 bases and 2 bases, in that order; junction bases with no gene match: 7. The CDR3 sequence is 14 residues long. The CDR3 loop reads CASTNTDRAYEQYF. The DNA for the CDR3 is TGTGCCAGCACCAACACGGACAGGGCCTACGAGCAGTACTTC.

The chain couples TRBV6-5 to TRBJ1-5; no firm D call. The CDR3 loop spans 15 amino acids. Germline V gene lookup returns CDR1 MNHEY and CDR2 SVGAGI. The V and J ends lost 6 bases and 4 bases respectively, with 16 bases between them. The CDR3 sequence is CASRASRERNQPQHF. The CDR3 bases are TGTGCCAGCAGAGCGAGTAGGGAGAGGAATCAGCCCCAGCATTTT.

The chain employs TRBV27 and TRBJ1-2; 7 positions agree with TRBD1. Germline V gives CDR1 MNHEY, CDR2 SMNVEV (reference sequence). V was pared by 5 bases and J by 6 bases, with 9 bases of the junction left unmatched. The CDR3 has 14 residues. The CDR3 DNA sequence: TGTGCCAGCAGTCAGGTAGACAGGGTGGATGGCTACACCTTC. It codes for CASSQVDRVDGYTF.

The V gene is TRBV7-6, the J gene TRBJ2-2; 7 bases are shared with TRBD1. CDR1 and CDR2 (germline): SGHVS, FNYEAQ. This CDR3 contains 17 residues. After removal of 1 base from V and 1 base from J, the junction contained 6 bases not matched to a gene. The CDR3 spells CASSLVAGGENTGELFF. CDR3 nucleotides: TGTGCCAGCAGCTTAGTGGCAGGGGGAGAGAACACCGGGGAGCTGTTTTTT.

The chain couples TRBV6-2 or TRBV6-3 to TRBJ2-7; D gene ambiguous. The germline V gene encodes CDR1 MNHEY and CDR2 SVGEGT. V lost 2 bases to trimming and J lost 5 bases, with 13 bases between them. This CDR3 has 14 amino acids. CDR3 nucleotide sequence: TGTGCCAGCAGTTACCCGCAGTCGAGGAACGAGCAGTACTTC. It yields the protein CASSYPQSRNEQYF.